This T cell receptor beta chain came from a study of cytomegalovirus exposure and HLA in healthy donors. With respect to this clone: Its antigen remains unidentified.

Study results and caveats: A few chains linked to CMV were shown in vitro to be specific for CMV antigens. The classifier, whose performance was assessed in both the original and validation cohorts, reportedly diagnosed cytomegalovirus status with high specificity and sensitivity. The dataset shows that most TCR sequences were rare, while some public TCRs occurred in many donors.

Some clones are missing from TCRdb's copy, which holds only in-frame ones; the method was immunoSEQ multiplex PCR. The sample holds 300,000 or so clones; approximately 85% are singletons and the top ten take approximately 0.9%. The donors were in the roughly 130-subject validation cohort; that cohort was separate from the roughly 680-subject first cohort. The CDR3 spans 13 residues. Germline V lookup: CDR1 MGHRA, CDR2 YSYEKL. V lost 4 bases to trimming and J lost 7 bases, with 10 bases between them. Specimen: PBMCs. The rearrangement links TRBV4-1 to TRBJ2-2; tentative D call: TRBD2 (6 bases). The origin of this receptor is a man between 25 and 39 years old in good health and CMV-seronegative. CDR3 sequence (DNA): TGCGCCAGCAGCCTGGGACTTGGCGGGGAGCTGTTTTTT. Translated: CASSLGLGGELFF.